These 27 T cell receptor beta chains share one sample of origin, sequenced in a study of blood T cell repertoires in COVID-19. Using immunoSEQ multiplex PCR, the repertoire was profiled, and TCRdb retains in-frame clones only, with some absent. The table lists some 150,000 clones, roughly 88% of them singletons. Specimen: peripheral blood. The receptors were gathered from a woman in her 50s in a cohort sampled during active or convalescent COVID-19.

The rearrangement joins TRBV6-1 to TRBJ2-7; 12 bases match TRBD2. The V gene end was trimmed by 1 base and the J gene end by 2 bases; junction bases not matched to a gene: 3. This CDR3 region has 16 residues. Germline V gene data show CDR1 as MNHNS and CDR2 as SASEGT. Here the CDR3 DNA reads TGTGCCAGCAGTGAAGGGGCTAGCGGGGGGGCCTACGAGCAGTACTTC. Translating it yields CASSEGASGGAYEQYF.

V usage is TRBV5-6 and J usage is TRBJ2-1; 11 bases fit TRBD2. J lost 1 base, V lost 4 bases, and 13 bases had no gene match. Looked up from germline, CDR1 is SGHDT and CDR2 is YYEEEE. This CDR3 spans 19 amino acids. In DNA, the CDR3 is TGTGCCAGCAGCGCGCCCCAATTAGCGGGGGGGCTTTCCTACAATGAGCAGTTCTTC. Its protein product is CASSAPQLAGGLSYNEQFF.

The J gene is TRBJ1-2, the V gene TRBV6-5; D is possibly TRBD1 (5 bases). Trimming shortened V by 0 bases and J by 4 bases, and 15 bases separated the two germline ends. The CDR3 length is 16 residues. Germline V gene lookup returns CDR1 MNHEY and CDR2 SVGAGI. The CDR3: CASSYSERTTPYGYTF. CDR3 DNA: TGTGCCAGCAGTTACTCGGAACGGACAACCCCCTATGGCTACACCTTC.

This clone was detected only once. The DNA of the CDR3 is TGTGCCAGCAGTTTCGCCGCCCATGGGCGCGAGCAGTACTTC. It translates to CASSFAAHGREQYF. This chain links TRBV27 with TRBJ2-7; D uncertain. Trimming removed 3 bases at V and 6 bases at J, with 15 bases between. The CDR3 runs 14 residues. The germline V gene has CDR1 MNHEY and CDR2 SMNVEV (reference sequence).

This clone was seen a single time. The chain has TRBV27 and TRBJ1-6; maybe TRBD1 (5 bases). Germline V CDR1 and CDR2: MNHEY, SMNVEV (reference sequence). The CDR3 is 13 amino acids. V was clipped by 6 bases and J by 10 bases, with 13 bases between them. For the CDR3, the DNA is TGTGCCAGCAGAACACAGGTGGGATCACCCCTCCACTTT. Translating gives CASRTQVGSPLHF.

The chain joins TRBV5-1 to TRBJ2-7, with D maybe TRBD1 (6 bases). CDR1 and CDR2 from the germline V gene are SGHRS and YFSETQ. V was trimmed by 3 bases and J by 0 bases, leaving 10 bases between them. The CDR3 runs 14 residues. Here the CDR3 reads CASSSDSFSYEQYF. DNA of the CDR3: TGCGCCAGCAGCTCGGACAGCTTCTCCTACGAGCAGTACTTC. The full variable domain, its missing parts supplied by reference TRBV5-1 and TRBJ2-7, is KAGVTQTPRYLIKTRGQQVTLSCSPISGHRSVSWYQQTPGQGLQFLFEYFSETQRNKGNFPGRFSGRQFSNSRSEMNVSTLELGDSALYLCASSSDSFSYEQYFGPGTRLTVT.

The V gene is TRBV30, the J gene TRBJ1-2; D not resolved. Germline CDR1 is GTSNPN and CDR2 is SVGIG (reference sequence). The V and J ends lost 4 bases and 4 bases respectively, with 13 bases between them. The CDR3 is 13 residues long. CDR3 sequence: CAWTRQSPYGYTF. CDR3 nucleotides: TGTGCCTGGACGCGGCAGTCCCCCTATGGCTACACCTTC.

The chain couples TRBV14 to TRBJ1-1; D unresolved. The ends were cut back, 4 bases at V and 4 bases at J, with 10 bases in the middle. Germline CDR1 is SGHDN and CDR2 is FVKESK. The CDR3 runs to 13 residues. CDR3 DNA sequence: TGTGCCAGCAGCCGAGGTGGGAGCACTGAAGCTTTCTTT. It codes for CASSRGGSTEAFF.

The J gene is TRBJ2-7, the V gene TRBV2; 9 nucleotides agree with TRBD2. Germline CDR1 is SNHLY and CDR2 is FYNNEI. This CDR3 is built from 12 residues. The trim removed 6 bases at V and 6 bases at J, leaving 3 bases unmatched. As DNA, the CDR3 is TGTGCCAGCAGGGATAGCGGGAGCGAGCAGTACTTC. It encodes CASRDSGSEQYF.

The rearrangement links TRBV24-1 to TRBJ1-3; D not resolved. Germline values: CDR1 KGHDR, CDR2 SFDVKD. The CDR3 loop spans 14 amino acids. The ends were cut back, 3 bases at V and 1 base at J, with 6 bases in the middle. The CDR3 DNA is TGTGCCACCAGTGATCCCCTTTCTGGAAACACCATATATTTT. Translated: CATSDPLSGNTIYF.

The V gene is TRBV20-1, the J gene TRBJ1-6; 7 bases agree with TRBD1. CDR3 size: 15 residues. The ends lost 3 bases at V and 5 bases at J; junction bases unmatched: 7. Germline V gene data show CDR1 as DFQATT and CDR2 as SNEGSKA (reference sequence). For the CDR3, the DNA is TGCAGTGCTAGTCGGGACAGTGGGGATAATTCACCCCTCCACTTT. Protein: CSASRDSGDNSPLHF.

The chain employs TRBV5-6 and TRBJ1-2, with a tentative D call TRBD1 (6 bases). The CDR3 is made up of 13 amino acids. Germline V gene data show CDR1 as SGHDT and CDR2 as YYEEEE. The V and J ends lost 3 bases and 8 bases respectively, with 14 bases between them. The CDR3 region is CASSSGGAGGYTF. CDR3 nucleotide sequence: TGTGCCAGCAGCTCCGGGGGGGCCGGAGGCTACACCTTC.

This rearrangement joins TRBV10-2 to TRBJ2-7; 12 bases align to TRBD2. This CDR3 is built from 15 residues. V dropped 6 bases and J dropped 0; count of bases not matched to a gene: 3. CDR1 is WSHSY, CDR2 SAAADI, per germline. Here the CDR3 DNA reads TGCGCCAGCAGACTAGCGGGGGGACTCTCCTACGAGCAGTACTTC. Its protein product is CASRLAGGLSYEQYF.

This chain connects TRBV29-1 to TRBJ1-4, with D tentatively TRBD1 (5 bases). There are 14 residues in the CDR3. The germline gives CDR1 SQVTM, CDR2 ANQGSEA. V lost 6 bases and J lost 0, with 11 bases in between. The CDR3 loop is CSVSTGPTNEKLFF. The CDR3 DNA sequence: TGCAGCGTATCTACAGGTCCAACTAATGAAAAACTGTTTTTT.

For the CDR3, the DNA is TGCGCCAGCAGCTCCCCTCATAGCGGGGGATACGAGCAGTACTTC. Its protein is CASSSPHSGGYEQYF. The chain couples TRBV5-1 to TRBJ2-7; 9 bases agree with TRBD2. Germline values: CDR1 SGHRS, CDR2 YFSETQ. V shed 3 bases, J shed 4 bases, and the junction held 8 bases outside the gene matches. The CDR3 has 15 residues.

This sequence joins TRBV19 and TRBJ1-4; 7 bases are shared with TRBD1. The CDR3 contains 15 residues. V was clipped by 2 bases and J by 6 bases; unmatched bases: 6. The germline CDR1 and CDR2 sequences are LNHDA and SQIVND (reference sequence). The CDR3 bases are TGTGCCAGTAGTATATGGGGGACAGTGGATGAAAAACTGTTTTTT. This encodes CASSIWGTVDEKLFF. The full variable domain, completed using reference TRBV19 and TRBJ1-4, is DGGITQSPKYLFRKEGQNVTLSCEQNLNHDAMYWYRQDPGQGLRLIYYSQIVNDFQKGDIAEGYSVSREKKESFPLTVTSAQKNPTAFYLCASSIWGTVDEKLFFGSGTQLSVL.

V gene TRBV4-1 combines with J gene TRBJ1-4, with a tentative D call TRBD1 (6 bases). This CDR3 is 16 amino acids long. The V and J ends lost 3 bases and 8 bases respectively, with 19 bases between them. Per the germline V gene, CDR1 is MGHRA and CDR2 is YSYEKL. The CDR3 sequence: CASSQDLDSRGEKLFF. Here the CDR3 DNA reads TGCGCCAGCAGCCAGGACCTGGACAGCAGGGGAGAAAAACTGTTTTTT.

The V and J genes are TRBV12-2 and TRBJ1-1; whether TRBD1, the table's D call, matches the DNA was not checked. TRBV12-2 has pseudogene status. The CDR3 has 13 amino acids. Here the CDR3 DNA reads TGTGCAAGTCGCTTAGGATCAGGCACTGAAGCTTTCTTT. Protein product: CASRLGSGTEAFF.

The chain has TRBV7-3 and TRBJ1-5; 9 positions agree with TRBD1. This CDR3 has 16 residues. V shed 4 bases, J shed 6 bases, and the junction held 10 bases outside the gene matches. The germline V gene encodes CDR1 SGHTA and CDR2 FQGTGA. The CDR3 sequence: CASSSRDRAVRQPQHF. DNA for the CDR3: TGTGCCAGCAGCTCCAGGGACAGGGCTGTACGTCAGCCCCAGCATTTT.

This chain uses TRBV6-5 with TRBJ1-1; D gene unclear. V lost 2 bases and J 1 base, leaving 11 bases between the germline ends. The CDR3 is made up of 15 amino acids. The V gene's germline CDR1 is MNHEY and CDR2 SVGAGI. This CDR3 reads CASSYGRSSNTEAFF. DNA of the CDR3: TGTGCCAGCAGTTACGGTAGATCCTCGAACACTGAAGCTTTCTTT.

The chain joins TRBV10-2 to TRBJ1-1; 7 nucleotides match TRBD1. This CDR3 is built from 13 residues. J gave up 5 bases and V 9 bases, and 9 bases lay outside the gene matches. Germline loops: CDR1 WSHSY, CDR2 SAAADI. CDR3 loop: CASVTGAGTEAFF. CDR3 sequence (DNA): TGCGCCAGTGTAACAGGGGCTGGGACTGAAGCTTTCTTT.

The chain has TRBV5-5 and TRBJ1-1; D perhaps matches TRBD1 (6 bases). The V end was cut by 0 bases, the J end by 4 bases, with 10 bases between. The CDR3 contains 14 residues. Per the germline V gene, CDR1 is SGHKS and CDR2 is YYEKEE (reference sequence). The CDR3 region is CASSLAGDVTEAFF. In DNA form, the CDR3 reads TGTGCCAGCAGCTTGGCAGGGGACGTCACTGAAGCTTTCTTT. The variable domain in full, completed from reference TRBV5-5 and TRBJ1-1, reads DAGVTQSPTHLIKTRGQQVTLRCSPISGHKSVSWYQQVLGQGPQFIFQYYEKEERGRGNFPDRFSARQFPNYSSELNVNALLLGDSALYLCASSLAGDVTEAFFGQGTRLTVV.

The chain uses TRBV9 and TRBJ1-1; unclear D gene. Germline V gene sequence: CDR1 SGDLS, CDR2 YYNGEE. The CDR3 has 13 residues. Trimming left V 3 bases short and J 5 bases short, with 11 bases between. DNA of the CDR3: TGTGCCAGCAGCGGGCCGGGTGAGACTGAAGCTTTCTTT. Protein sequence: CASSGPGETEAFF.

This chain joins TRBV18 and TRBJ2-7, with 10 bases fitting TRBD2. CDR3 size: 14 residues. The germline V gene has CDR1 KGHSH and CDR2 LQKENI. V was clipped by 6 bases and J by 6 bases; unmatched bases: 8. CDR3 in DNA: TGTGCCAGCTCTCCCCTAGCGGGGGAAGGCGAGCAGTACTTC. Its translation is CASSPLAGEGEQYF. Variable domain in full (rest from reference TRBV18 and TRBJ2-7): NAGVMQNPRHLVRRRGQEARLRCSPMKGHSHVYWYRQLPEEGLKFMVYLQKENIIDESGMPKERFSAEFPKEGPSILRIQQVVRGDSAAYFCASSPLAGEGEQYFGPGTRLTVT.

The gene calls are TRBV24-1 and TRBJ2-3; weak D call: TRBD1 (6 bases). Germline CDR1 reads KGHDR; CDR2 reads SFDVKD. Trimming took off 6 bases at V and 5 bases at J, with 17 bases between the two ends. The CDR3 loop spans 15 amino acids. The CDR3, as DNA: TGTGCCACCAGTATGATGGGGGCTGGGGAAGATACGCAGTATTTT. It is translated as CATSMMGAGEDTQYF.

V usage is TRBV18 and J usage is TRBJ1-2; TRBD1 matches 8 bases. J was trimmed by 8 bases and V by 5 bases; bases with no gene match: 10. Germline V lookup: CDR1 KGHSH, CDR2 LQKENI. There are 14 residues in the CDR3. The CDR3, as DNA: TGTGCCAGCTCAAGTGCAGGGGGCGCGGGCGGCTACACCTTC. This translates into CASSSAGGAGGYTF.

The chain is built from TRBV5-5 and TRBJ1-1; D might be TRBD1 (6 bases). Looked up from germline, CDR1 is SGHKS and CDR2 is YYEKEE (reference sequence). The CDR3 covers 14 residues. V was cut by 0 bases and J by 0 bases, with 6 bases left in between. The CDR3 reads CASSLGTVNTEAFF. The CDR3 DNA follows: TGTGCCAGCAGCTTGGGGACAGTGAACACTGAAGCTTTCTTT.